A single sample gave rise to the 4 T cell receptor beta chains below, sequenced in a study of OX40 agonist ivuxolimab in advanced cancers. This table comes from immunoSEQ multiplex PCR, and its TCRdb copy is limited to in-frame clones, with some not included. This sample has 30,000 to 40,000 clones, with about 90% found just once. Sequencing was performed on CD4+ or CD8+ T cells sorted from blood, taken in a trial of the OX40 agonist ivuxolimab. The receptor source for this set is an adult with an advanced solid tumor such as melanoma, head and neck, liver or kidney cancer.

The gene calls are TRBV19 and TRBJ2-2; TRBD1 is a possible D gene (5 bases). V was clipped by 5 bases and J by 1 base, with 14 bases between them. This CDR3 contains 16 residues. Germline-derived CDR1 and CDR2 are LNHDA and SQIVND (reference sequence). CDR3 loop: CASSLFVQENTGELFF. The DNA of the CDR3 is TGTGCCAGTAGTTTGTTTGTACAGGAGAACACCGGGGAGCTGTTTTTT.

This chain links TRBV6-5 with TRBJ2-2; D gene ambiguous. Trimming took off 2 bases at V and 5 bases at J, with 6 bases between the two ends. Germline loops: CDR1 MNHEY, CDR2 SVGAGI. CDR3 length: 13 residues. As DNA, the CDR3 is TGTGCCAGCAGTTACGGAAGAACCGGGGAGCTGTTTTTT. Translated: CASSYGRTGELFF.

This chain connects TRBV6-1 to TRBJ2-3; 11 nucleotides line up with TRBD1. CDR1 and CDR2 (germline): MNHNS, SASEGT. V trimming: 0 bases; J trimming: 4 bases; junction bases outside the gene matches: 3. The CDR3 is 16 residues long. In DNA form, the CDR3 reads TGTGCCAGCAGTGAAGCGCCGGGACAGGGGGCAGATACGCAGTATTTT. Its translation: CASSEAPGQGADTQYF.

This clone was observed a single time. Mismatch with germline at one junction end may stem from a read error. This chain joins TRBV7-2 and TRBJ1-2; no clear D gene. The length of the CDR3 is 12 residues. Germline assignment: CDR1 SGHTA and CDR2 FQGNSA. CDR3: CASSLPMDGYAF. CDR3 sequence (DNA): TGTGCCAGCAGCTTACCTATGGATGGCTACGCCTTC. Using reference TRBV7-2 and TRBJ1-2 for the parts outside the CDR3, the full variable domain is GAGVSQSPSNKVTEKGKDVELRCDPISGHTALYWYRQSLGQGLEFLIYFQGNSAPDKSGLPSDRFSAERTGGSVSTLTIQRTQQEDSAVYLCASSLPMDGYAFGSGTRLTVV.